This T cell receptor (beta chain) was captured in a study of T cell repertoires in cytomegalovirus infection. The germline gives CDR1 DFQATT, CDR2 SNEGSKA (reference sequence). The junction had 12 bases not matched to a gene; V was cut back by 4 bases and J by 6 bases. This CDR3 spans 16 amino acids. TCRdb reprocessed the reads with MiXCR, giving one entry per CDR3 protein. The table includes hundreds of thousands of distinct CDR3 sequences, 17% detected once. Sample: PBMCs. The genes are TRBV20-1 and TRBJ1-4; TRBD1 matches 9 bases. This sequence was found in a human donor in good health (CMV status not recorded). Some clones in this sample may be carry-over from other donors' samples. CDR3 DNA: TGCAGTGCTACACTCACTAGGGACAGGGTGTATGAAAAACTGTTTTTT. Protein sequence: CSATLTRDRVYEKLFF.